In this sample, the clone carrying this T cell receptor (beta chain) turned up once. Its antigen is still unknown. Produced via immunoSEQ multiplex PCR; TCRdb's table is partial and in-frame only. Of tens of thousands of clones listed, under 95% are singletons. This entry is derived from a study of brain T cells in children with intractable seizures. Study-wide results and caveats: Viral specificity was inferred only from CDR3 similarity; HCMV serostatus was unknown. Clones missing pre-surgery may reflect undersampling of that blood sample.

V dropped 0 bases and J dropped 5 bases, with 2 bases sitting between them. Germline CDR1 and CDR2: WNHNN and SYGVQD (reference sequence). This CDR3 spans 11 amino acids. Sequencing was limited to surgery cases with top T cell transcript signatures in brain tissue. Pre-surgery treatment included at least one anti-epileptic drug. The chain uses TRBV10-1 and TRBJ2-7; no clear D. Sequencing used peripheral blood, obtained at surgery. The sequence was obtained from a boy under two years old with tuberous sclerosis and intractable seizures. Written as DNA, the CDR3 is TGCGCCAGCAGTGAGTCGGACGAGCAGTACTTC. Amino acid sequence: CASSESDEQYF.